These 30 T cell receptor beta chains were sequenced from one sample in a study of T cell responses to AZD1222 COVID-19 vaccine. Some clones are missing from TCRdb's copy, which holds only in-frame ones; the method was immunoSEQ multiplex PCR. This sample has 45,000 to 65,000 clones, with over 70% found just once. This material consisted of peripheral blood, taken 28 days after the second AZD1222 dose. Receptor source: an adult who received the AZD1222 COVID-19 vaccine.

This rearrangement joins TRBV12-3 or TRBV12-4 to TRBJ1-1; weak D call: TRBD1 (6 bases). Trimming shortened V by 6 bases and J by 3 bases, and 11 bases separated the two germline ends. This CDR3 is 13 amino acids long. The CDR3: CASSVDRYTEAFF. CDR3 DNA sequence: TGTGCCAGCAGCGTGGACAGATACACTGAAGCTTTCTTT.

The CDR3, as DNA: TGCGCCAGCAGCTCGCTCGGGACTAGCGGTGGAGAGACCCAGTACTTC. It yields the protein CASSSLGTSGGETQYF. The chain recombines TRBV5-1 with TRBJ2-5; 11 bases align to TRBD2. Losses at the gene ends were 3 bases for V and 4 bases for J; bases not matched to a gene: 8. The CDR3 consists of 16 residues. Per germline, CDR1 SGHRS and CDR2 YFSETQ.

The V gene is TRBV6-5, the J gene TRBJ1-1; no clear D gene. The CDR3 has 13 amino acids. V was clipped by 9 bases and J by 8 bases, with 19 bases between them. The germline V gene has CDR1 MNHEY and CDR2 SVGAGI. DNA for the CDR3: TGTGCCAGTTTATCAGAGGTACGGGAAGAAGCTTTCTTT. Translated, it gives CASLSEVREEAFF.

The V and J genes are TRBV3-1 (or the pseudogene TRBV3-2) and TRBJ1-6; D gene unclear. CDR3 size: 13 residues. Germline values: CDR1 LGHDT, CDR2 YNNKEL (reference sequence). V lost 7 bases, J lost 1 base, and 5 bases lay in between. The DNA for the CDR3 is TGTGCCAGCACCCCGTCCTATAATTCACCCCTCCACTTT. Encoded protein: CASTPSYNSPLHF.

The V and J genes are TRBV2 and TRBJ2-7; no definite D call. Between the trimmed V and J ends, which lost 3 bases and 3 bases, there was a span of 6 bases. CDR1 and CDR2 (germline): SNHLY, FYNNEI. The CDR3 has 12 amino acids. CDR3 amino acids: CASSDSLYEQYF. CDR3 bases: TGTGCCAGCAGTGATTCACTCTACGAGCAGTACTTC.

The chain has TRBV7-2 and TRBJ2-3; D may match TRBD1 or TRBD2 (5 bases each). Per the germline V gene, CDR1 is SGHTA and CDR2 is FQGNSA. The CDR3 is 14 residues long. V was shortened by 5 bases and J by 6 bases, with 15 bases between the two germline ends. In DNA, the CDR3 is TGTGCCAGCAGCCCCGTTGGGGGATGGGATACGCAGTATTTT. It encodes CASSPVGGWDTQYF.

This chain links TRBV7-2 with TRBJ1-1; D gene unclear. Germline CDR1 is SGHTA and CDR2 is FQGNSA. Trimming pared 5 bases from V and 1 base from J, leaving 11 bases between. This CDR3 spans 14 amino acids. The DNA of the CDR3 is TGTGCCAGCAGCAGACCCGGGAGGAACACTGAAGCTTTCTTT. Its translation is CASSRPGRNTEAFF.

This chain links TRBV12-3 or TRBV12-4 with TRBJ1-1, with D unclear. V was trimmed by 0 bases and J by 1 base, leaving 3 bases between them. The CDR3 has 13 amino acids. The CDR3 DNA reads as TGTGCCAGCAGTTTAGCGGAGAACACTGAAGCTTTCTTT. Residues: CASSLAENTEAFF.

The V call is TRBV9, the J call TRBJ2-7, with 16 bases that match TRBD2. Germline trimming cut 3 bases from V and 6 bases from J; bases unmatched to any gene: 3. The CDR3 length is 15 residues. From germline, CDR1 is SGDLS and CDR2 YYNGEE. CDR3 loop: CASSAGTSGRAEQYF. The CDR3 region has the DNA TGTGCCAGCAGCGCGGGGACTAGCGGGAGGGCCGAGCAGTACTTC.

This chain links TRBV19 with TRBJ1-2; weak D call: TRBD1 (5 bases). V lost 8 bases and J 2 bases, leaving 18 bases between the germline ends. The CDR3 has 15 amino acids. Germline V gives CDR1 LNHDA, CDR2 SQIVND (reference sequence). CDR3 in DNA: TGTGCCAGTGGGGCGTCGGGGATAGCGAACTATGGCTACACCTTC. This translates into CASGASGIANYGYTF.

By sample share, this clone is medium-sized (0.01 to 0.1%). The chain is built from TRBV7-9 and TRBJ1-6; 7 positions match TRBD1. This CDR3 has 14 residues. The V gene end was trimmed by 5 bases and the J gene end by 6 bases; junction bases not matched to a gene: 4. Germline V gene sequence: CDR1 SEHNR, CDR2 FQNEAQ (reference sequence). DNA of the CDR3: TGTGCCAGCAGCATCGACAGGGTTAATTCACCCCTCCACTTT. Its protein product is CASSIDRVNSPLHF.

This chain joins TRBV6-5 and TRBJ2-7; 7 bases map to TRBD2. The germline CDR1 and CDR2 sequences are MNHEY and SVGAGI. The CDR3 length is 14 residues. V dropped 6 bases and J dropped 2; count of bases not matched to a gene: 7. In DNA form, the CDR3 reads TGTGCCAGCAGCTCTAGCGGTAGAACCTACGAGCAGTACTTC. Its translation is CASSSSGRTYEQYF.

V and J are TRBV7-2 and TRBJ2-7; weak D call: TRBD2 (5 bases). There are 15 residues in the CDR3. Looked up from germline, CDR1 is SGHTA and CDR2 is FQGNSA. V was cut by 3 bases and J by 0 bases, with 12 bases left in between. This chain's CDR3 is CASSLGASSSYEQYF. The DNA of the CDR3 is TGTGCCAGCAGCTTGGGAGCCTCTAGCTCCTACGAGCAGTACTTC.

The CDR3 is CATGGWRNNQPQHF. The CDR3 nucleotides read TGTGCCACAGGGGGTTGGAGAAACAATCAGCCCCAGCATTTT. This chain links TRBV19 with TRBJ1-5; TRBD1 matches at 7 bases. The trim removed 10 bases at V and 3 bases at J, leaving 9 bases unmatched. Germline CDR1 is LNHDA and CDR2 is SQIVND (reference sequence). The CDR3 spans 14 residues.

The chain uses TRBV6-5 and TRBJ1-1, with D uncertain. V gave up 8 bases and J gave up 6 bases, with 16 bases separating them. CDR1 and CDR2 (germline): MNHEY, SVGAGI. The CDR3 covers 13 residues. The CDR3 here is CASAIFPGAEAFF. CDR3 sequence (DNA): TGTGCCAGCGCAATCTTCCCCGGGGCTGAAGCTTTCTTT.

The chain has TRBV13 and TRBJ1-1, with D uncertain. This CDR3 region has 13 residues. Per the germline V gene, CDR1 is PRHDT and CDR2 is FYEKMQ (reference sequence). Trimming left V 3 bases short and J 5 bases short, with 10 bases between. CDR3 in DNA: TGTGCCAGCAGCTTTGCGGGTAATACTGAAGCTTTCTTT. Translation gives CASSFAGNTEAFF.

The chain carries TRBV5-1 and TRBJ1-1; tentative D call: TRBD1 (5 bases). Trimming cost V 7 bases and J 3 bases, with 13 bases left between them. CDR1 is SGHRS, CDR2 YFSETQ, per germline. The CDR3 sequence is 13 residues long. Here the CDR3 reads CASWGPDDTEAFF. As DNA, the CDR3 is TGCGCCAGCTGGGGACCGGATGACACTGAAGCTTTCTTT.

The chain recombines TRBV6-2 or TRBV6-3 with TRBJ1-5; D not certain. Trimming removed 4 bases at V and 4 bases at J, with 11 bases between. Per the germline V gene, CDR1 is MNHEY and CDR2 is SVGEGT. This CDR3 region has 14 residues. This CDR3 is CASSLSASNQPQHF. The CDR3 coding sequence is TGTGCCAGCAGTTTGTCAGCTTCTAATCAGCCCCAGCATTTT.

In this sample, this clone turned up once. V is TRBV5-1 and J is TRBJ2-5; no firm D call. The CDR3 is 13 amino acids. Germline V lookup: CDR1 SGHRS, CDR2 YFSETQ. Trimming cost V 1 base and J 2 bases, with 6 bases left between them. The CDR3 region is CASSLNHQETQYF. The DNA of the CDR3 is TGCGCCAGCAGCTTGAACCATCAAGAGACCCAGTACTTC.

This rearrangement joins TRBV19 to TRBJ2-7; 8 positions agree with TRBD2. The ends lost 3 bases at V and 3 bases at J; junction bases unmatched: 7. CDR1 LNHDA and CDR2 SQIVND come from the germline V gene (reference sequence). This CDR3 is built from 15 residues. The chain's CDR3 is CASSITAGEFYEQYF. In nucleotides, the CDR3 is TGTGCCAGTAGTATCACAGCGGGAGAATTCTACGAGCAGTACTTC.

This clone has just one count. The chain combines TRBV5-1 with TRBJ2-2; a possible D gene is TRBD2 (6 bases). CDR1 and CDR2 from the germline V gene are SGHRS and YFSETQ. The V end lost 3 bases, the J end lost 2 bases, and 8 bases lay between the germline ends. The CDR3 covers 14 residues. Here the CDR3 reads CASSWEANTGELFF. Written as DNA, the CDR3 is TGCGCCAGCAGCTGGGAGGCAAACACCGGGGAGCTGTTTTTT.

The V and J genes are TRBV14 and TRBJ2-5; D is unclear. The CDR3 has 14 residues. V lost 1 base, J lost 5 bases, and 11 bases lay in between. The V gene's germline CDR1 is SGHDN and CDR2 FVKESK. The CDR3 region has the DNA TGTGCCAGCAGCCAAGTCGCAGGCTTTGAGACCCAGTACTTC. Protein product: CASSQVAGFETQYF.

The chain links TRBV20-1 to TRBJ2-3; D unclear. Germline V lookup: CDR1 DFQATT, CDR2 SNEGSKA (reference sequence). CDR3 length equals 11 residues. The V and J ends lost 6 bases and 6 bases respectively, with 10 bases between them. The CDR3 reads CSALILDTQYF. CDR3 DNA: TGCAGTGCCCTGATCCTTGATACGCAGTATTTT.

The rearrangement links TRBV7-2 to TRBJ2-5, with D possibly being TRBD1 or TRBD2 (6 bases each). From germline, CDR1 is SGHTA and CDR2 FQGNSA. CDR3 size: 15 residues. V was shortened by 0 bases and J by 4 bases, with 12 bases between the two germline ends. The CDR3 DNA reads TGTGCCAGCAGCTTAGCGGGCGGGACACCAGAGACCCAGTACTTC. Amino acid sequence: CASSLAGGTPETQYF.

The V call is TRBV3-1 (or the pseudogene TRBV3-2), the J call TRBJ1-2, with TRBD1 as a possible D gene (6 bases). Germline values: CDR1 LGHDT, CDR2 YNNKEL (reference sequence). The CDR3 has 12 residues. Trimming took 4 bases from V and 8 from J, leaving 11 bases between them. Written as DNA, the CDR3 is TGTGCCAGCAGCCGGGACATTGCCGGCTACACCTTC. Encoded protein: CASSRDIAGYTF.

The chain is built from TRBV28 and TRBJ1-5; D remains ambiguous. The CDR3 extends over 13 amino acids. The V and J ends lost 3 bases and 4 bases respectively, with 7 bases between them. Looked up from germline, CDR1 is MDHEN and CDR2 is SYDVKM. This CDR3 reads CASSLGANQPQHF. CDR3 nucleotides: TGTGCCAGCAGTTTGGGTGCTAATCAGCCCCAGCATTTT.

The chain links TRBV5-1 to TRBJ1-5; D unclear. The CDR3 is 16 residues long. V shed 0 bases and J shed 8 bases, with 18 bases lying between them. Germline V gene sequence: CDR1 SGHRS, CDR2 YFSETQ. The CDR3 nucleotides are TGCGCCAGCAGCTTGGCCGCCCGCGGATCCGACGAGCCCCAGCATTTT. Its translation: CASSLAARGSDEPQHF.

The J gene is TRBJ2-7, the V gene TRBV10-2; 9 bases are shared with TRBD2. V lost 4 bases, J lost 3 bases, and 4 bases stayed unmatched. The CDR3 consists of 14 residues. The germline gives CDR1 WSHSY, CDR2 SAAADI. CDR3 sequence: CASSVTSGNYEQYF. For the CDR3, the DNA is TGCGCCAGCAGTGTGACTAGCGGAAACTACGAGCAGTACTTC.

V gene TRBV27 combines with J gene TRBJ1-6; D remains ambiguous. The CDR3 extends over 14 amino acids. Germline CDR1 MNHEY, CDR2 SMNVEV (reference sequence). Trimming left V 5 bases short and J 10 bases short, with 15 bases between. CDR3 sequence (DNA): TGTGCCAGCAGTCCCCTTGGGGTTGGGTCACCCCTCCACTTT. Translated, it gives CASSPLGVGSPLHF.

The chain recombines TRBV6-5 with TRBJ2-1; 9 bases are shared with TRBD2. V shed 5 bases, J shed 12 bases, and the junction held 14 bases outside the gene matches. Germline-derived CDR1 and CDR2 are MNHEY and SVGAGI. CDR3 length: 15 amino acids. CDR3 region: CASSRYVAGDFGQFF. The CDR3 region has the DNA TGTGCCAGCAGTCGCTACGTAGCGGGGGACTTCGGGCAGTTCTTC.